This T cell receptor (beta chain) stems from a study of T cells in localized non-small cell lung cancer. Points from the study as a whole: The study detected a median roughly 50 of the top 100 tumor clones in adjacent lung. Analysis by sequencing included only one tumor region, so heterogeneity remains possible. Maximal T cell clonality occurred in uninvolved adjacent lung, with tumor ranking below it.

As for this clone: Its antigen is as yet unknown.

Profiling relied on immunoSEQ multiplex PCR, and the TCRdb table lists in-frame clones only, not all of them. The data hold 24,000 or so clones, with about nine tenths observed a single time. The CDR3 runs 14 residues. Looked up from germline, CDR1 is LNHDA and CDR2 is SQIVND (reference sequence). Trimming left V 7 bases short and J 11 bases short, with 21 bases between. The receptor was isolated from a woman aged 35-70 years with stage III lung adenocarcinoma. This material consisted of peripheral blood mononuclear cells, taken before any cancer treatment. V is TRBV19 and J is TRBJ1-5; D remains ambiguous. The CDR3 sequence is CASTPSPSDLAQHF. CDR3 in DNA: TGTGCCAGTACCCCATCGCCGTCGGACTTGGCCCAGCATTTT. Looking up the rest from reference TRBV19 and TRBJ1-5 gives the full variable domain: DGGITQSPKYLFRKEGQNVTLSCEQNLNHDAMYWYRQDPGQGLRLIYYSQIVNDFQKGDIAEGYSVSREKKESFPLTVTSAQKNPTAFYLCASTPSPSDLAQHFGDGTRLSIL.